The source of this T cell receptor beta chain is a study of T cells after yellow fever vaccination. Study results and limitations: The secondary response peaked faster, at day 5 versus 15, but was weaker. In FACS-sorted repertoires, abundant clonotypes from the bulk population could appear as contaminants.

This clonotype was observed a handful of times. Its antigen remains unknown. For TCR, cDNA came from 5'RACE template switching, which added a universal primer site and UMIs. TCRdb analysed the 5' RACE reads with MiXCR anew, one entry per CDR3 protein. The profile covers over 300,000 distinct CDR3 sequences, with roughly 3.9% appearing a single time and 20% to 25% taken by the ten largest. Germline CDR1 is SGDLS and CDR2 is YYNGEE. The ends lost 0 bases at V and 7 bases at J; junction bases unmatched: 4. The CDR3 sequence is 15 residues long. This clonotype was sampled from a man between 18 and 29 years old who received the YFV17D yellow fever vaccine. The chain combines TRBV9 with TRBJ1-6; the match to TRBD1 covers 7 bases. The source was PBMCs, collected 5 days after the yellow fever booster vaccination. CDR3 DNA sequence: TGTGCCAGCAGCGTAGCTGTGACAGGGAATTCACCCCTCCACTTT. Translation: CASSVAVTGNSPLHF.